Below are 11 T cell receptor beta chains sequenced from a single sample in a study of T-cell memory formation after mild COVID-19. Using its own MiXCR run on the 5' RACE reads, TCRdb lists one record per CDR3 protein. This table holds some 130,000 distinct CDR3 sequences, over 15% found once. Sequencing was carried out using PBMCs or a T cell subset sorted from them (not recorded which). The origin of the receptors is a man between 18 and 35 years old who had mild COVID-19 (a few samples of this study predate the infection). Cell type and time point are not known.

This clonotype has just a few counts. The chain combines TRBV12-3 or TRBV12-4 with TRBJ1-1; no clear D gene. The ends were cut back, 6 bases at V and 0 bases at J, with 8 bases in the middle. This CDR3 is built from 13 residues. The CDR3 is CASRDILNTEAFF. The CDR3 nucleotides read TGTGCCAGCAGAGACATTCTGAACACTGAAGCTTTCTTT.

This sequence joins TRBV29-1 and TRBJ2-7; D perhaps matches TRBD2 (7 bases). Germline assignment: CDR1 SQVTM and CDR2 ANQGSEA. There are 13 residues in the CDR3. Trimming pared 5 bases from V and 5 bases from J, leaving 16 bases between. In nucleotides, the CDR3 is TGCAGCGTTCGCGGGGGCAGGGATCACGAGCAGTACTTC. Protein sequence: CSVRGGRDHEQYF.

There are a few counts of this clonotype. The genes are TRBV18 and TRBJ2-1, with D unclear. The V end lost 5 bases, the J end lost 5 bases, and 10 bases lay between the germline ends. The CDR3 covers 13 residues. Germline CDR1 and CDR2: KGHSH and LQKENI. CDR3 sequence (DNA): TGTGCCAGCTCAACGACCGAAAACAATGAGCAGTTCTTC. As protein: CASSTTENNEQFF.

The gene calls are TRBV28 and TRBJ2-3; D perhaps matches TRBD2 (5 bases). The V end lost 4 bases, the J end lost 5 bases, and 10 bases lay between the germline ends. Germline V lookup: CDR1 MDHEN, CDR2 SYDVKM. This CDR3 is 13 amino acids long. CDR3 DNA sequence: TGTGCCAGCAGTTATCGACTACGAGATACGCAGTATTTT. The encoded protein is CASSYRLRDTQYF.

In DNA form, the CDR3 reads TGCGCCAGCAGCTTGAGGACAGGACTCACAGATACGCAGTATTTT. Its translation: CASSLRTGLTDTQYF. The chain employs TRBV5-1 and TRBJ2-3; 7 nucleotides match TRBD1. V lost 1 base to trimming and J lost 2 bases; unmatched junction nucleotides: 4. CDR3 length: 15 amino acids. Germline CDR1 reads SGHRS; CDR2 reads YFSETQ.

The CDR3 loop reads CASSTGLAGGGETQYF. CDR3 nucleotides: TGTGCCAGCAGCACAGGACTAGCGGGGGGTGGGGAGACCCAGTACTTC. The chain recombines TRBV11-2 with TRBJ2-5; 14 bases line up with TRBD2. V was clipped by 5 bases and J by 5 bases; unmatched bases: 7. The CDR3 contains 16 residues. CDR1 is SGHAT and CDR2 is FQNNGV in the germline V gene.

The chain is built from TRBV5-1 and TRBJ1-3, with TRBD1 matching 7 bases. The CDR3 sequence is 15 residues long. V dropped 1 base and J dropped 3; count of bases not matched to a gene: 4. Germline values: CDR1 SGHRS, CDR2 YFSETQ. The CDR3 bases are TGCGCCAGCAGCTTGATACCAGGGGGTGGAAACACCATATATTTT. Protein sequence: CASSLIPGGGNTIYF. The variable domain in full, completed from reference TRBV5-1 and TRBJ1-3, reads KAGVTQTPRYLIKTRGQQVTLSCSPISGHRSVSWYQQTPGQGLQFLFEYFSETQRNKGNFPGRFSGRQFSNSRSEMNVSTLELGDSALYLCASSLIPGGGNTIYFGEGSWLTVV.

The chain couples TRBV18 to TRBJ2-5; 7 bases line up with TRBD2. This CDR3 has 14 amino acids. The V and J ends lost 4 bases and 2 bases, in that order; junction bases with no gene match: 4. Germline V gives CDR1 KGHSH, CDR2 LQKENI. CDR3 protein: CASSQNSGQETQYF. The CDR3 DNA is TGTGCCAGCTCACAGAATAGCGGGCAAGAGACCCAGTACTTC.

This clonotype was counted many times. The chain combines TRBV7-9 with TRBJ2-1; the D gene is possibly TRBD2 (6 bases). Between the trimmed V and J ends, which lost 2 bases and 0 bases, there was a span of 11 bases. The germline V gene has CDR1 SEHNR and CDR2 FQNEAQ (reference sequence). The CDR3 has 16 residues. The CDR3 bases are TGTGCCAGCAGCTTATCGCTAGCGAGCTCCTACAATGAGCAGTTCTTC. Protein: CASSLSLASSYNEQFF.

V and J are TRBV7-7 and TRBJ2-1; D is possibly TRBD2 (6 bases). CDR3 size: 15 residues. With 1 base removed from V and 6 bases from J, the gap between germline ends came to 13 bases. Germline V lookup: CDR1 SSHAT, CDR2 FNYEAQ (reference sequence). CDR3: CASSLDGTHRNEQFF. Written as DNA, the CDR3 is TGTGCCAGCAGCTTAGACGGGACTCATCGCAATGAGCAGTTCTTC. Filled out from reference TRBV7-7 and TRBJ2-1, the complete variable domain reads GAGVSQSPRYKVTKRGQDVTLRCDPISSHATLYWYQQALGQGPEFLTYFNYEAQPDKSGLPSDRFSAERPEGSISTLTIQRTEQRDSAMYRCASSLDGTHRNEQFFGPGTRLTVL.

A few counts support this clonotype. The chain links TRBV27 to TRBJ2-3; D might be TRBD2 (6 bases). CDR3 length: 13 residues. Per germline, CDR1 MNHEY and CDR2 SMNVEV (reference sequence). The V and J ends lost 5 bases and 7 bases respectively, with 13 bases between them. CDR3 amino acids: CASSEGTRYTQYF. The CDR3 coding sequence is TGTGCCAGCAGTGAAGGGACTCGCTATACGCAGTATTTT.